Below are 2 T cell receptor beta chains sequenced from a single sample in a study of blood T cell repertoires in COVID-19. Method: immunoSEQ multiplex PCR; TCRdb's copy keeps in-frame clones and lacks some. The table includes approximately 50,000 clones, 91% detected once. The sequenced sample consisted of peripheral blood. Receptor source: a man between 45 and 60 years old with active COVID-19.

The V and J genes are TRBV5-1 and TRBJ2-1; TRBD2 matches at 8 bases. CDR1 is SGHRS, CDR2 YFSETQ, per germline. V lost 2 bases to trimming and J lost 3 bases; unmatched junction nucleotides: 4. The CDR3 has 15 residues. The CDR3 region has the DNA TGCGCCAGCAGCTTTAGCGGGACGAACTACAATGAGCAGTTCTTC. It codes for CASSFSGTNYNEQFF.

V usage is TRBV21-1 and J usage is TRBJ1-5; the D segment call TRBD1 is taken from the table without a DNA check. TRBV21-1 is a pseudogene. The CDR3 totals 15 residues. For the CDR3, the DNA is TGTGCCAGCAGCAAGGGGCAGGGGGCCAAACAGCCCCAGCATTTT. Translation gives CASSKGQGAKQPQHF.